This entry is about one T cell receptor (beta chain). As yet, its antigen is unknown. This sample was taken from a study of CD8 T cells in ankylosing spondylitis. Study-wide findings and caveats: A motif in TCR beta, a set of eight or nine highly homologous variants, appeared characteristic of ankylosing spondylitis blood.

The V gene end was trimmed by 3 bases and the J gene end by 1 base; junction bases not matched to a gene: 8. Germline V CDR1 and CDR2: DFQATT, SNEGSKA (reference sequence). CDR3 length: 15 amino acids. With molecular barcodes, quantitative 5'-RACE was used to make the TCR beta libraries. Via MiXCR, TCRdb re-called the 5' RACE reads, giving one row per CDR3 protein. The sample carries 300,000 to 400,000 distinct CDR3 sequences, 20% to 25% recorded once. The chain combines TRBV20-1 with TRBJ2-5; TRBD2 matches at 7 bases. This TCR came from a male donor with ankylosing spondylitis. The sequenced material came from blood, either unsorted or a sorted T cell fraction (not recorded which). The CDR3 coding sequence is TGCAGTGCTAGGGTGGGACCGGGGGGCCAAGAGACCCAGTACTTC. Encoded protein: CSARVGPGGQETQYF.